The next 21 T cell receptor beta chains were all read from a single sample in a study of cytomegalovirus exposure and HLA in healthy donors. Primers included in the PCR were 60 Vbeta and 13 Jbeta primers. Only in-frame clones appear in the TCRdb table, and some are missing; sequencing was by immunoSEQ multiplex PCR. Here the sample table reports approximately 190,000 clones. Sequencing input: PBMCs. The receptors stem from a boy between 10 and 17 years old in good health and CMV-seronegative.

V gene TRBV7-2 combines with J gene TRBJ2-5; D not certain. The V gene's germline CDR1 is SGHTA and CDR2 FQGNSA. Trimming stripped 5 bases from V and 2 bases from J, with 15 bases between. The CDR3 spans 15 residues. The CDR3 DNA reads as TGTGCCAGCAGCCCCCTTGGGCCCTATCAAGAGACCCAGTACTTC. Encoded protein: CASSPLGPYQETQYF. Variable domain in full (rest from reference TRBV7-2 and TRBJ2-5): GAGVSQSPSNKVTEKGKDVELRCDPISGHTALYWYRQSLGQGLEFLIYFQGNSAPDKSGLPSDRFSAERTGGSVSTLTIQRTQQEDSAVYLCASSPLGPYQETQYFGPGTRLLVL.

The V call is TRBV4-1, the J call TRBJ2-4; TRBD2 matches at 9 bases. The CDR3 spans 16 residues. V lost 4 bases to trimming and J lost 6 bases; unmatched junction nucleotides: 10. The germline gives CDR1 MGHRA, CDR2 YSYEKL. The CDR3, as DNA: TGCGCCAGCAGCCCCTATCTTAGCGGGGGATCAAACATTCAGTACTTC. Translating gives CASSPYLSGGSNIQYF.

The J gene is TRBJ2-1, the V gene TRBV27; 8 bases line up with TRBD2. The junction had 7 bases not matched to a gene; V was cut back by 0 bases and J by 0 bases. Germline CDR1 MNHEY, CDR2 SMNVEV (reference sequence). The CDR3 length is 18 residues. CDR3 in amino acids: CASSLSGSGAGSYNEQFF. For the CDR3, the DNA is TGTGCCAGCAGTTTATCAGGTAGCGGGGCCGGCTCCTACAATGAGCAGTTCTTC.

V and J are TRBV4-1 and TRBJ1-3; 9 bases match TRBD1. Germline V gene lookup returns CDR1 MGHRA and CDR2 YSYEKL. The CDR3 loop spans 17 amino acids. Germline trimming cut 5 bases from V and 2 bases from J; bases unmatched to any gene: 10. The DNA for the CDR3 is TGCGCCAGCAGCTATCCGGGACAGGGTACACCTGGAAACACCATATATTTT. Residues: CASSYPGQGTPGNTIYF.

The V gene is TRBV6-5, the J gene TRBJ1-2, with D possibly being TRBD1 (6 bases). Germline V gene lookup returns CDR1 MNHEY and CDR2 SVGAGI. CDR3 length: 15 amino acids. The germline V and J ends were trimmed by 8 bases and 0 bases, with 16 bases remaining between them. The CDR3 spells CASYRSYRANYGYTF. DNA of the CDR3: TGTGCCAGCTATCGGTCCTACAGGGCTAACTATGGCTACACCTTC.

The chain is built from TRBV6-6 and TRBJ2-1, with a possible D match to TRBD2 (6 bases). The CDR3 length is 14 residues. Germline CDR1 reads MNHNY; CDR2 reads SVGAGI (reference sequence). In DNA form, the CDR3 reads TGTAAGCGACATCCGGGACTGGAATACAATGAGCAGTTCTTC. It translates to CKRHPGLEYNEQFF.

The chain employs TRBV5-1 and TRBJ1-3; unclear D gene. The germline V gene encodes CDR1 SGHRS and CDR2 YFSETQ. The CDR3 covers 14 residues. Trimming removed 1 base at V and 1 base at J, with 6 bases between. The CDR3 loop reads CASSLTGSGNTIYF. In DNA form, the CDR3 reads TGCGCCAGCAGCTTGACGGGTTCTGGAAACACCATATATTTT.

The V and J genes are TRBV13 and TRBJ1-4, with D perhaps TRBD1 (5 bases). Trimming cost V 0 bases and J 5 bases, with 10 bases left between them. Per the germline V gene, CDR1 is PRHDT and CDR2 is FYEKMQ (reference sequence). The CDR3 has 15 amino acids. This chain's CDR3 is CASSLGNRLNEKLFF. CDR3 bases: TGTGCCAGCAGCTTAGGAAACAGGCTCAATGAAAAACTGTTTTTT.

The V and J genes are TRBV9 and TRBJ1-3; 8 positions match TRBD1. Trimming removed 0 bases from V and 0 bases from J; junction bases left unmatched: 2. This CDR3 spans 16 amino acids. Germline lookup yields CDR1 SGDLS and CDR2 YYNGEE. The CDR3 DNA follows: TGTGCCAGCAGCGTAGATGGGACAGGCTCTGGAAACACCATATATTTT. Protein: CASSVDGTGSGNTIYF.

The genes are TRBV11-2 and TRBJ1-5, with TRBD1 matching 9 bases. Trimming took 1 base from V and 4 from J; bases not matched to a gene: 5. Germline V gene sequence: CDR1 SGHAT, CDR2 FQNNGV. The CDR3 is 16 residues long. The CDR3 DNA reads TGTGCCAGCAGCTTAGGACTGGGACAGGGAAATCAGCCCCAGCATTTT. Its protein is CASSLGLGQGNQPQHF.

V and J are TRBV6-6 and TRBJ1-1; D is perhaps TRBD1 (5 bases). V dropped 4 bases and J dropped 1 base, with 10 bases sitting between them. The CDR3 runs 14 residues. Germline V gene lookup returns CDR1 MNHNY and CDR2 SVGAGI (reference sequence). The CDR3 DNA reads TGTGCCAGCAGTTCGCGACAGCGGAACACTGAAGCTTTCTTT. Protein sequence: CASSSRQRNTEAFF.

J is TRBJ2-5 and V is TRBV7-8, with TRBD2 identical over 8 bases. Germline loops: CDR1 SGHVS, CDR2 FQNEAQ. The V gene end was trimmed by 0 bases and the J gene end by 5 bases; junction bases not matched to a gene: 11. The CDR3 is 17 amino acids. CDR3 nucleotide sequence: TGTGCCAGCAGCTTAGCGAGGGTACTAGCGGATTTGGAGACCCAGTACTTC. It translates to CASSLARVLADLETQYF.

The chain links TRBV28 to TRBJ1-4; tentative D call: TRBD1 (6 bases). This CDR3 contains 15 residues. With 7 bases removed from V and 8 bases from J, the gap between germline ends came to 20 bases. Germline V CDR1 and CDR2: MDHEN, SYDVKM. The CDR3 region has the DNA TGTGCCAGCACCGGAGGCGGGGGCGCAGGGGAAAAACTGTTTTTT. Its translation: CASTGGGGAGEKLFF.

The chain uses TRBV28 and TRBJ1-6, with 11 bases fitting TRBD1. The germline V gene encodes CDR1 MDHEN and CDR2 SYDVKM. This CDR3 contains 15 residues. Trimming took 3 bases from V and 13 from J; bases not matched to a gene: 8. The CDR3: CASSFQGQGAPPLHF. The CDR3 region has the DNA TGTGCCAGCAGTTTCCAAGGACAGGGGGCCCCCCCCCTCCACTTT.

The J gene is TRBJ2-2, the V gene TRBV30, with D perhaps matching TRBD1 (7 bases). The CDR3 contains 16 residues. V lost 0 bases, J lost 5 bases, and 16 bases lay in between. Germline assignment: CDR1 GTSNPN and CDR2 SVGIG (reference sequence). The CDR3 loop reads CAWSVLMSGGTGELFF. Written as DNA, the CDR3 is TGTGCCTGGAGTGTACTAATGTCAGGGGGGACCGGGGAGCTGTTTTTT.

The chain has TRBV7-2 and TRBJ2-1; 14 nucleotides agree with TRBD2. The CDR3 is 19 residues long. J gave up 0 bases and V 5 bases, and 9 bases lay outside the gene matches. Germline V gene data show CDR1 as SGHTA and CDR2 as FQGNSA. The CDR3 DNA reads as TGTGCCAGCAGCCCGGGACTAGCGGGGGCCCTACCCTCCTACAATGAGCAGTTCTTC. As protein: CASSPGLAGALPSYNEQFF.

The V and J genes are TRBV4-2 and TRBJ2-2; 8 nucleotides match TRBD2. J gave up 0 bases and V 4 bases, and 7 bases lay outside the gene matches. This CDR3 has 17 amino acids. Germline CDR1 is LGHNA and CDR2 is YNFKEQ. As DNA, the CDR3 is TGTGCCAGCAGCCTACACCGGGGGGGGGCGAACACCGGGGAGCTGTTTTTT. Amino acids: CASSLHRGGANTGELFF.

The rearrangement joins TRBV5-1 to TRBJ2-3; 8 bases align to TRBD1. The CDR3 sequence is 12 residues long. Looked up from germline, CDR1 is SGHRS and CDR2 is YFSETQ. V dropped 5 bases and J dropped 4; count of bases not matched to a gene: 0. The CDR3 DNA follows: TGCGCCAGCAGACAGGGGGCAGATACGCAGTATTTT. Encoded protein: CASRQGADTQYF. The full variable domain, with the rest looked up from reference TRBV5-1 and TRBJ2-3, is KAGVTQTPRYLIKTRGQQVTLSCSPISGHRSVSWYQQTPGQGLQFLFEYFSETQRNKGNFPGRFSGRQFSNSRSEMNVSTLELGDSALYLCASRQGADTQYFGPGTRLTVL.

CDR3 coding DNA: TGTGCCAGCAGCCTAAGCATGAGAGAGAACACTGAAGCTTTCTTT. Translating gives CASSLSMRENTEAFF. This chain uses TRBV4-2 with TRBJ1-1, with no clear D. Trimming took 4 bases from V and 1 from J, leaving 13 bases between them. Looked up from germline, CDR1 is LGHNA and CDR2 is YNFKEQ. The CDR3 is 15 residues long.

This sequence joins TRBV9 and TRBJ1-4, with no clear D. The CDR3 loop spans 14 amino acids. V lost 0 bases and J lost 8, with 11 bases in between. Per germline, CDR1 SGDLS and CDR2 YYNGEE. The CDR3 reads CASSVAGNREKLFF. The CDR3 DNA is TGTGCCAGCAGCGTAGCGGGGAATCGAGAAAAACTGTTTTTT.

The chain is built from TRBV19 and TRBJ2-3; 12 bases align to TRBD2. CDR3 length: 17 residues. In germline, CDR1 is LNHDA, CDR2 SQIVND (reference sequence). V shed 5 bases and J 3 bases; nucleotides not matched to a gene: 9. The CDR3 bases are TGTGCCAGTAGTCCGTCCGGACTAGCGGGGAGGACAGATACGCAGTATTTT. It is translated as CASSPSGLAGRTDTQYF.